The clone carrying this T cell receptor beta chain has ten or more counts. The authors deemed Graves' hyperthyroidism stable absent ophthalmopathy progression within 18 months. Hyperthyroidism, newly diagnosed and lasting under 2 months, affected patients aged 18 to 65. The data are from a study of T cells in Graves' hyperthyroidism and ophthalmopathy. The CDR3 totals 16 residues. Trimming cost V 4 bases and J 8 bases, with 20 bases left between them. Germline-derived CDR1 and CDR2 are SNHLY and FYNNEI. Regions amplified from RNA transcripts were the TCR beta CDR3 regions. A first-round RT-PCR of the TCR CDR3 used the HTBI primer set. TCRdb reprocessed the multiplex PCR reads with MiXCR, giving one entry per CDR3 protein. The table shows under 550,000 distinct CDR3 sequences, with roughly 13% occurring only once.

The source material was blood. This chain uses TRBV2 with TRBJ1-4; D is possibly TRBD1 (6 bases). This sequence was found in a woman in her late teens or twenties with Graves' hyperthyroidism. Here the CDR3 DNA reads TGTGCCAGCAGTGCGAACGGGGGGGGCGCAGGAGAAAAACTGTTTTTT. Its translation: CASSANGGGAGEKLFF. Using reference TRBV2 and TRBJ1-4 for the parts outside the CDR3, the full variable domain is EPEVTQTPSHQVTQMGQEVILRCVPISNHLYFYWYRQILGQKVEFLVSFYNNEISEKSEIFDDQFSVERPDGSNFTLKIRSTKLEDSAMYFCASSANGGGAGEKLFFGSGTQLSVL.